These 29 T cell receptor beta chains were all obtained from the same sample, sequenced in a study of cytomegalovirus exposure and HLA in healthy donors. This PCR relied on a set of 60 Vbeta primers and 13 Jbeta primers. Assay used: immunoSEQ multiplex PCR; TCRdb lists only in-frame clones, some missing. This table has roughly 200,000 clones, approximately 86% appearing once. The sequenced sample was PBMCs. Receptors originate from a boy aged 2 to 10 in good health and CMV-seronegative.

The rearrangement uses TRBV6-1 and TRBJ1-1; 12 bases fit TRBD1. The CDR3 extends over 15 amino acids. V was pared by 11 bases and J by 7 bases, with 14 bases of the junction left unmatched. Germline CDR1 is MNHNS and CDR2 is SASEGT. The CDR3 sequence is CALNRDRGPSDEAFF. DNA for the CDR3: TGTGCCCTAAACAGGGACAGGGGGCCTAGCGATGAAGCTTTCTTT.

The V and J genes are TRBV7-8 and TRBJ2-1; TRBD2 matches at 8 bases. Germline V gives CDR1 SGHVS, CDR2 FQNEAQ. The ends lost 2 bases at V and 8 bases at J; junction bases unmatched: 20. This CDR3 region has 19 residues. CDR3 loop: CASSLRLGGRPVGGDEQFF. DNA for the CDR3: TGTGCCAGCAGCTTAAGGTTGGGCGGGAGGCCTGTCGGGGGGGATGAGCAGTTCTTC.

CDR3 amino acids: CASNSQGQGETQYF. Written as DNA, the CDR3 is TGCGCCAGCAATTCGCAAGGGCAGGGGGAGACCCAGTACTTC. The chain uses TRBV10-2 and TRBJ2-5, with D perhaps TRBD1 (6 bases). CDR1 and CDR2 (germline): WSHSY, SAAADI. V was pared by 7 bases and J by 5 bases, with 17 bases between. The length of the CDR3 is 14 residues.

The V call is TRBV2, the J call TRBJ1-1; D perhaps matches TRBD1 (6 bases). Between the trimmed V and J ends, which lost 6 bases and 2 bases, there was a span of 13 bases. There are 14 residues in the CDR3. The germline V gene encodes CDR1 SNHLY and CDR2 FYNNEI. The CDR3 sequence is CASRLTGQNTEAFF. CDR3 nucleotide sequence: TGTGCCAGCAGGCTGACAGGCCAAAACACTGAAGCTTTCTTT.

The chain joins TRBV20-1 to TRBJ1-2; D not certain. Looked up from germline, CDR1 is DFQATT and CDR2 is SNEGSKA (reference sequence). This CDR3 comprises 9 residues. V was pared by 6 bases and J by 5 bases, with 4 bases between. CDR3 nucleotide sequence: TGCAGTGCCTTATATGGCTACACCTTC. This translates into CSALYGYTF.

This chain connects TRBV27 to TRBJ2-1; TRBD2 agrees at 11 bases. CDR1 and CDR2 (germline): MNHEY, SMNVEV (reference sequence). V lost 8 bases to trimming and J lost 6 bases; unmatched junction nucleotides: 9. This CDR3 contains 15 residues. Written as DNA, the CDR3 is TGTGCCAGCGAAACTAGCGGGAGAGGGACCAATGAGCAGTTCTTC. Its protein is CASETSGRGTNEQFF.

J is TRBJ2-5 and V is TRBV25-1; the D gene is possibly TRBD2 (5 bases). CDR3 size: 13 residues. Trimming left V 4 bases short and J 4 bases short, with 10 bases between. CDR1 and CDR2 (germline): MGHDK, SYGVNS. The CDR3 here is CASSGRGRETQYF. The DNA for the CDR3 is TGTGCCAGCAGTGGCCGGGGTAGAGAGACCCAGTACTTC. Full variable domain (remainder filled in from reference TRBV25-1 and TRBJ2-5): EADIYQTPRYLVIGTGKKITLECSQTMGHDKMYWYQQDPGMELHLIHYSYGVNSTEKGDLSSESTVSRIRTEHFPLTLESARPSHTSQYLCASSGRGRETQYFGPGTRLLVL.

This clone was counted once. This sequence joins TRBV4-1 and TRBJ1-1; 9 nucleotides line up with TRBD1. V lost 5 bases, J lost 0 bases, and 7 bases stayed unmatched. The CDR3 totals 16 residues. Germline values: CDR1 MGHRA, CDR2 YSYEKL. The CDR3 protein is CASSEATGGLNTEAFF. The DNA of the CDR3 is TGCGCCAGCAGCGAAGCGACAGGGGGGCTGAACACTGAAGCTTTCTTT.

The chain combines TRBV6-5 with TRBJ1-1, with D possibly matching TRBD1 (6 bases). V was clipped by 6 bases and J by 2 bases, with 10 bases between them. Germline V gives CDR1 MNHEY, CDR2 SVGAGI. The CDR3 covers 13 residues. CDR3: CASRDRRNTEAFF. The CDR3 DNA reads TGTGCCAGCAGGGACAGACGAAACACTGAAGCTTTCTTT.

CDR3 DNA: TGTGCCAGCAGTTTATCCACAGTGTTTGGTGAGCAGTTCTTC. It translates to CASSLSTVFGEQFF. The chain recombines TRBV27 with TRBJ2-1; the D is unclear. Trimming removed 0 bases from V and 9 bases from J, with 12 bases in between. This CDR3 contains 14 residues. Germline values: CDR1 MNHEY, CDR2 SMNVEV (reference sequence).

The chain links TRBV6-1 to TRBJ2-7; 9 bases match TRBD1. The CDR3 has 15 residues. V was pared by 5 bases and J by 6 bases, with 11 bases of the junction left unmatched. Germline loops: CDR1 MNHNS, CDR2 SASEGT. As DNA, the CDR3 is TGTGCCAGCAGTCAACACAGGGGGCCCGATCCCGAGCAGTACTTC. It is translated as CASSQHRGPDPEQYF.

The V gene is TRBV6-5, the J gene TRBJ1-6, with D possibly matching TRBD1 (6 bases). With 6 bases removed from V and 6 bases from J, the gap between germline ends came to 12 bases. The length of the CDR3 is 14 residues. CDR1 is MNHEY and CDR2 is SVGAGI in the germline V gene. The CDR3 loop is CASSRGQPNSPLHF. The CDR3 coding sequence is TGTGCCAGCAGCCGCGGACAGCCTAATTCACCCCTCCACTTT.

CDR3 sequence reads: CASSNRDRGANGYTF. In DNA form, the CDR3 reads TGTGCCAGCAGTAACCGGGACAGGGGGGCAAATGGCTACACCTTC. V is TRBV28 and J is TRBJ1-2, with 11 bases lining up with TRBD1. This CDR3 has 15 amino acids. Trimming removed 5 bases from V and 6 bases from J; junction bases left unmatched: 8. Germline V gives CDR1 MDHEN, CDR2 SYDVKM.

The gene calls are TRBV9 and TRBJ1-2, with 9 positions matching TRBD1. This CDR3 has 16 amino acids. Trimming removed 4 bases from V and 5 bases from J; junction bases left unmatched: 12. Germline loops: CDR1 SGDLS, CDR2 YYNGEE. This CDR3 reads CASSTTGTGFRYGYTF. CDR3 nucleotide sequence: TGTGCCAGCAGCACCACCGGGACAGGGTTTCGGTATGGCTACACCTTC.

This chain uses TRBV9 with TRBJ2-1; 11 positions match TRBD2. This CDR3 region has 18 residues. From germline, CDR1 is SGDLS and CDR2 YYNGEE. V was clipped by 0 bases and J by 5 bases; unmatched bases: 10. CDR3 protein: CASSVAPGTSGVHNEQFF. DNA of the CDR3: TGTGCCAGCAGCGTAGCTCCTGGGACTAGCGGAGTCCACAATGAGCAGTTCTTC.

The J gene is TRBJ1-4, the V gene TRBV6-6, with TRBD1 matching over 7 bases. The J segment lost 6 bases and the V segment lost 5 bases, leaving 6 bases of the junction unmatched. This CDR3 has 14 residues. Germline V lookup: CDR1 MNHNY, CDR2 SVGAGI (reference sequence). CDR3 in amino acids: CASSGRQGDEKLFF. The CDR3 bases are TGTGCCAGCAGTGGGAGACAGGGCGATGAAAAACTGTTTTTT.

Turning to this clone: In the same sample, other DNA sequences code for this CDR3. This chain joins TRBV20-1 and TRBJ2-5, with D unresolved. V dropped 0 bases and J dropped 4 bases, with 3 bases sitting between them. Germline V gene data show CDR1 as DFQATT and CDR2 as SNEGSKA (reference sequence). The CDR3 contains 11 residues. In DNA form, the CDR3 reads TGCAGTGCTAGAGATCGAGAGACCCAGTACTTC. Its protein product is CSARDRETQYF.

V usage is TRBV29-1 and J usage is TRBJ2-5, with D possibly being TRBD1 (5 bases). Germline V gene sequence: CDR1 SQVTM, CDR2 ANQGSEA. The CDR3 is 15 residues long. Deletions cut 6 bases from V and 4 bases from J, with 21 bases between. In nucleotides, the CDR3 is TGCAGCGTCGTGGGCCATGCGTGGGGCCCAGAGACCCAGTACTTC. Amino acid sequence: CSVVGHAWGPETQYF.

This chain connects TRBV28 to TRBJ2-3; 7 nucleotides match TRBD1. CDR3 length equals 15 residues. Trimming removed 5 bases from V and 2 bases from J; junction bases left unmatched: 7. The germline gives CDR1 MDHEN, CDR2 SYDVKM. The CDR3 sequence: CASSPPGGNTDTQYF. Written as DNA, the CDR3 is TGTGCCAGCAGTCCCCCAGGGGGTAACACAGATACGCAGTATTTT.

J is TRBJ1-2 and V is TRBV29-1, with D possibly being TRBD1 (6 bases). Germline V CDR1 and CDR2: SQVTM, ANQGSEA. This CDR3 region has 13 residues. V was trimmed by 4 bases and J by 6 bases, leaving 15 bases between them. The CDR3 region is CSVGSRTADGYTF. The CDR3 DNA reads TGCAGCGTTGGGTCAAGGACAGCGGATGGCTACACCTTC.

The CDR3 here is CASSFFNQPQHF. The CDR3 bases are TGTGCCAGCAGTTTCTTCAATCAGCCCCAGCATTTT. The chain is built from TRBV27 and TRBJ1-5; D unresolved. Germline V gene lookup returns CDR1 MNHEY and CDR2 SMNVEV (reference sequence). The CDR3 sequence is 12 residues long. V lost 3 bases and J 3 bases, leaving 3 bases between the germline ends.

In nucleotides, the CDR3 is TGTGCCAGCAGCTTATTGGTGACGGGGGGACAAGAGACCCAGTACTTC. It is translated as CASSLLVTGGQETQYF. The chain employs TRBV5-4 and TRBJ2-5; 7 bases align to TRBD2. The CDR3 loop spans 16 amino acids. V shed 2 bases and J 2 bases; nucleotides not matched to a gene: 9. Germline CDR1 is SGHNT and CDR2 is YYREEE (reference sequence).

The chain carries TRBV5-6 and TRBJ1-1, with D hard to call. CDR1 SGHDT and CDR2 YYEEEE come from the germline V gene. V was clipped by 4 bases and J by 0 bases, with 13 bases between them. The CDR3 length is 15 residues. The CDR3 loop is CASSTADVLNTEAFF. Written as DNA, the CDR3 is TGTGCCAGCAGCACAGCAGACGTGCTGAACACTGAAGCTTTCTTT.

The gene calls are TRBV6-6 and TRBJ2-7; 7 nucleotides match TRBD2. V lost 2 bases, J lost 4 bases, and 5 bases stayed unmatched. This CDR3 is 14 amino acids long. Germline-derived CDR1 and CDR2 are MNHNY and SVGAGI (reference sequence). In nucleotides, the CDR3 is TGTGCCAGCAGTTACGTCGGGCGGGGGTACGAGCAGTACTTC. Translated: CASSYVGRGYEQYF.

The J gene is TRBJ2-2, the V gene TRBV28, with a weak D call TRBD2 (6 bases). Trimming pared 6 bases from V and 2 bases from J, leaving 13 bases between. CDR1 MDHEN and CDR2 SYDVKM come from the germline V gene. This CDR3 spans 15 amino acids. The CDR3: CASRLGGLNTGELFF. Here the CDR3 DNA reads TGTGCCAGCAGGTTGGGAGGTCTTAACACCGGGGAGCTGTTTTTT.

The CDR3 sequence is CASRETGSPTGELFF. In nucleotides, the CDR3 is TGTGCCAGCAGGGAGACAGGGTCCCCCACCGGGGAGCTGTTTTTT. This chain links TRBV5-4 with TRBJ2-2; 7 bases are shared with TRBD1. This CDR3 region has 15 residues. V dropped 5 bases and J dropped 4; count of bases not matched to a gene: 8. CDR1 SGHNT and CDR2 YYREEE come from the germline V gene (reference sequence).

The chain joins TRBV7-6 to TRBJ1-1; 9 bases line up with TRBD1. V shed 2 bases and J 4 bases; nucleotides not matched to a gene: 5. The CDR3 spans 15 residues. CDR1 is SGHVS, CDR2 FNYEAQ, per germline. In DNA, the CDR3 is TGTGCCAGCAGCTTAAAGGACAGGGGAGGCACTGAAGCTTTCTTT. The encoded protein is CASSLKDRGGTEAFF.

About this clone itself: At one of its ends the junction is not consistent with the germline gene, which may arise from a read error. CDR3 nucleotides: TGTGCCAGCAGTTCCCGACAGGGGGCGGGCAATCAGTCCCAGCATTTT. Residues: CASSSRQGAGNQSQHF. This chain uses TRBV28 with TRBJ1-5; 10 nucleotides agree with TRBD1. This CDR3 comprises 16 residues. Germline CDR1 and CDR2: MDHEN and SYDVKM.

J is TRBJ1-5 and V is TRBV28; TRBD1 matches at 7 bases. The trim removed 5 bases at V and 3 bases at J, leaving 4 bases unmatched. This CDR3 is built from 14 residues. CDR1 and CDR2 from the germline V gene are MDHEN and SYDVKM. CDR3 DNA sequence: TGTGCCAGCAGTGGGGACAGATCCAATCAGCCCCAGCATTTT. It translates to CASSGDRSNQPQHF.